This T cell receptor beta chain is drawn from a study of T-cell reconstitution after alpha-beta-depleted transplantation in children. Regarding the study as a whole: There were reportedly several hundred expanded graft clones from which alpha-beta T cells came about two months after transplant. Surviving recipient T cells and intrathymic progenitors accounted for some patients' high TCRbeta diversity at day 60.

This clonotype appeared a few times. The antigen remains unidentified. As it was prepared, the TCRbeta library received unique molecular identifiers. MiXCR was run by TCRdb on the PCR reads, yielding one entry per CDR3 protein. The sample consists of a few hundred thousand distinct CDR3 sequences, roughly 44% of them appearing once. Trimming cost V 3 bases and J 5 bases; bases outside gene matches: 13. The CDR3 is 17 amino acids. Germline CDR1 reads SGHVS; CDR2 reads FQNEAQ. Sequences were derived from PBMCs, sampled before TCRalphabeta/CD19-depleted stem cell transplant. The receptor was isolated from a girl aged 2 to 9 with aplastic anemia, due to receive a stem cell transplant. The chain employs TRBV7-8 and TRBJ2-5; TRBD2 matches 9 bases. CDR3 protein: CASSLAFSGSLVETQYF. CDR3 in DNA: TGTGCCAGCAGCTTGGCCTTTAGCGGGAGTCTCGTCGAGACCCAGTACTTC.